These 11 T cell receptor beta chains share one sample of origin, sequenced in a study of immune reconstitution after stem cell transplant in scleroderma. Each CDR3 protein is one row after TCRdb ran MiXCR on the RT-PCR reads. The top ten hold around 8.5% of the sample, which has approximately 2,000 distinct CDR3 sequences, less than 20% seen once. The biological material was taken before or after autologous hematopoietic stem cell transplantation (not recorded which). The origin of the receptors is a female donor with systemic sclerosis.

The chain carries TRBV20-1 and TRBJ1-1; no definite D call. The V end was cut by 6 bases, the J end by 0 bases, with 11 bases between. CDR3 length: 13 residues. The V gene's germline CDR1 is DFQATT and CDR2 SNEGSKA (reference sequence). In nucleotides, the CDR3 is TGCAGTGCCAGACGGCAAATGAACACTGAAGCTTTCTTT. This translates into CSARRQMNTEAFF.

In its sample, this clonotype ranks as medium-sized. The chain links TRBV20-1 to TRBJ1-4; a possible D gene is TRBD1 (5 bases). The CDR3 runs 13 residues. V was pared by 6 bases and J by 7 bases, with 15 bases between. CDR1 is DFQATT, CDR2 SNEGSKA, per germline (reference sequence). The chain's CDR3 is CSAREGLGEKLFF. The CDR3, as DNA: TGCAGTGCCAGGGAGGGGCTCGGTGAAAAACTGTTTTTT.

The chain recombines TRBV2 with TRBJ2-2; the D gene is possibly TRBD1 (5 bases). Trimming shortened V by 7 bases and J by 8 bases, and 11 bases separated the two germline ends. CDR3 size: 12 residues. CDR1 is SNHLY and CDR2 is FYNNEI in the germline V gene. The CDR3 region has the DNA TGTGCCAGCACTATCAGGGAAGGGGAGCTGTTTTTT. Translating gives CASTIREGELFF.

This clonotype was seen a handful of times. The chain has TRBV6-5 and TRBJ2-2, with a weak D call TRBD2 (5 bases). CDR3 length: 16 amino acids. The germline V gene has CDR1 MNHEY and CDR2 SVGAGI. V was shortened by 0 bases and J by 7 bases, with 15 bases between the two germline ends. The CDR3 coding sequence is TGTGCCAGCAGTTACTCGAGCGGAGGACTCCACGGGGAGCTGTTTTTT. Translated, it gives CASSYSSGGLHGELFF.

This clonotype is categorized as medium-sized. The chain joins TRBV5-1 to TRBJ1-2; 11 bases agree with TRBD1. Germline CDR1 reads SGHRS; CDR2 reads YFSETQ. After removal of 4 bases from V and 8 bases from J, the junction contained 7 bases not matched to a gene. The CDR3 sequence is 14 residues long. The CDR3 DNA reads as TGCGCCAGCAGCCTCGGACAGGGGGCCGGGGGCTACACCTTC. Translation: CASSLGQGAGGYTF.

In its sample, this clonotype was seen a few times. The J gene is TRBJ2-5, the V gene TRBV20-1; D call uncertain. With 3 bases removed from V and 2 bases from J, the gap between germline ends came to 13 bases. The CDR3 length is 14 residues. Germline assignment: CDR1 DFQATT and CDR2 SNEGSKA (reference sequence). The CDR3 reads CSARDRSPQETQYF. CDR3 bases: TGCAGTGCTAGGGATAGGAGCCCACAAGAGACCCAGTACTTC.

This chain's CDR3 is CASSLTGYEQYF. DNA for the CDR3: TGTGCCAGCAGCCTGACGGGTTACGAGCAGTACTTC. V is TRBV7-2 and J is TRBJ2-7; no clear D gene. Trimming shortened V by 5 bases and J by 4 bases, and 9 bases separated the two germline ends. The CDR3 runs 12 residues. Germline values: CDR1 SGHTA, CDR2 FQGNSA.

In its sample, this clonotype is medium-sized. The CDR3 region is CASSVNYEQFF. DNA for the CDR3: TGTGCCAGCAGTGTTAATTATGAGCAGTTCTTC. The chain is built from TRBV6-2 or TRBV6-3 and TRBJ2-1; D is unclear. Trimming pared 5 bases from V and 8 bases from J, leaving 7 bases between. Germline V CDR1 and CDR2: MNHEY, SVGEGT. The CDR3 sequence is 11 residues long.

Within the sample, this clonotype is medium-sized (0.01 to 0.1%). This chain links TRBV29-1 with TRBJ2-1, with 13 bases fitting TRBD2. The V segment lost 3 bases and the J segment 14 bases; nucleotides outside the gene matches: 13. CDR1 is SQVTM and CDR2 is ANQGSEA in the germline V gene. The CDR3 loop spans 15 amino acids. CDR3 in DNA: TGCAGCGTTGAGACTAGCGGGGGGCCAGTCGATAGTAAGTTCTTC. It codes for CSVETSGGPVDSKFF.

The V gene is TRBV6-2 or TRBV6-3, the J gene TRBJ2-2; the match to TRBD1 covers 9 bases. Germline V lookup: CDR1 MNHEY, CDR2 SVGEGT. The trim removed 6 bases at V and 6 bases at J, leaving 5 bases unmatched. The CDR3 is 14 residues long. The CDR3 region has the DNA TGTGCCAGCAGGGCCCGACAGGGGGCCGGGGAGCTGTTTTTT. This gives the protein CASRARQGAGELFF.

This clonotype is large (0.1 to 1%) in the sample. The chain carries TRBV6-1 and TRBJ2-1, with 8 bases lining up with TRBD1. The J segment lost 4 bases and the V segment lost 10 bases, leaving 9 bases of the junction unmatched. This CDR3 region has 14 residues. In germline, CDR1 is MNHNS, CDR2 SASEGT. The DNA of the CDR3 is TGTGCCACCTGGGACAGGTATTCATACAATGAGCAGTTCTTC. Its translation: CATWDRYSYNEQFF.